This TCR beta chain derives from a study of identical twins. One entry per CDR3 protein, called by TCRdb with MiXCR from the 5' RACE reads. Of approximately 1.8 million distinct CDR3 sequences in the sample, 32% were seen once. The germline V gene has CDR1 MNHEY and CDR2 SMNVEV (reference sequence). V lost 2 bases and J 1 base, leaving 6 bases between the germline ends. The CDR3 covers 13 residues. Study-wide results and caveats: Abundant beta clonotypes from cord blood bore fewer insertions; memory repertoires lacked this pattern. Findings depended on cross-sectional statistics rather than tracking the same donors.

This clonotype has more than one count but fewer than ten. The antigen remains unidentified. This TCR came from a newborn girl in good health. This rearrangement joins TRBV27 to TRBJ2-7; D uncertain. The source material was cord blood. The CDR3 DNA is TGTGCCAGCAGTTTAATGTTTTCCTACGAGCAGTACTTC. It codes for CASSLMFSYEQYF.